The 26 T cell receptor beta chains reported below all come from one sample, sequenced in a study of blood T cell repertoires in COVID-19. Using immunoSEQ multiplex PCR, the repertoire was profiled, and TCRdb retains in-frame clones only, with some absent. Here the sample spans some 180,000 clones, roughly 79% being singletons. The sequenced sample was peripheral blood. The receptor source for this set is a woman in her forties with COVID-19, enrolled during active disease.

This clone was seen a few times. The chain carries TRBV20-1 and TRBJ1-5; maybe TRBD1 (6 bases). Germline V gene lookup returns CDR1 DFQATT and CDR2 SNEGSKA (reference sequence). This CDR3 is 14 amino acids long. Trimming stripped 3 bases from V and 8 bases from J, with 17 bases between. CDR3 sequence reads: CSASDRGGAKPQHF. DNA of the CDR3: TGCAGTGCTAGTGATCGGGGGGGGGCGAAGCCCCAGCATTTT.

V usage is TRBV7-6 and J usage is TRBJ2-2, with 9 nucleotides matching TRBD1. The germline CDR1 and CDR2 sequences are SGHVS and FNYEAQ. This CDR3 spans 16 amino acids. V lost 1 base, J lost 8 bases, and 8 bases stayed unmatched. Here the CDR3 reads CASSLEAGQGNGELFF. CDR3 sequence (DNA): TGTGCCAGCAGCTTAGAGGCGGGACAGGGTAATGGGGAGCTGTTTTTT.

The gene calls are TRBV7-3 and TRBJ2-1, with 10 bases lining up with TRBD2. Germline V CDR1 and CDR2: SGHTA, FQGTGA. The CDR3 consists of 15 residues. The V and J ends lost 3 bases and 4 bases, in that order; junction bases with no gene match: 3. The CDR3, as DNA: TGTGCCAGCAGCTTGAGCGGGGGGGTATACAATGAGCAGTTCTTC. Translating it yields CASSLSGGVYNEQFF.

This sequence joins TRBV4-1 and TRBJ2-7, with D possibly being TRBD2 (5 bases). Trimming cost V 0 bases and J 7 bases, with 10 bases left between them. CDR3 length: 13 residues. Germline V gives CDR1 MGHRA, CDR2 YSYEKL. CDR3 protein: CASSQDPGGEQYV. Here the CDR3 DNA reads TGCGCCAGCAGCCAAGACCCGGGCGGGGAGCAGTACGTC.

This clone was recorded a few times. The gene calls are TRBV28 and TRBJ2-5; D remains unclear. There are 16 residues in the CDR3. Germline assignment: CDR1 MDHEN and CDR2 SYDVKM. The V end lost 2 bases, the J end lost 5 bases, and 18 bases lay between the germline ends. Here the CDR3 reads CASSLLSPRSWETQYF. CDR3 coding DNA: TGTGCCAGCAGTTTACTAAGCCCTCGTAGTTGGGAGACCCAGTACTTC.

CDR3 nucleotide sequence: TGTGCCAGCAGGGGGGGGCCCCGTGTTGAGCAGTTCTTC. This translates into CASRGGPRVEQFF. The chain employs TRBV2 and TRBJ2-1; possible D gene TRBD2, 7 bases. The CDR3 sequence is 13 residues long. V lost 6 bases and J lost 9, with 15 bases in between. From germline, CDR1 is SNHLY and CDR2 FYNNEI.

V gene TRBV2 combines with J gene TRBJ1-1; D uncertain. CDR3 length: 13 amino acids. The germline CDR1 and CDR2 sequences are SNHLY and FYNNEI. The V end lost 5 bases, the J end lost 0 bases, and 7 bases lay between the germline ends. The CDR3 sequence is CASSTQMNTEAFF. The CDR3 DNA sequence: TGTGCCAGCAGTACGCAGATGAACACTGAAGCTTTCTTT.

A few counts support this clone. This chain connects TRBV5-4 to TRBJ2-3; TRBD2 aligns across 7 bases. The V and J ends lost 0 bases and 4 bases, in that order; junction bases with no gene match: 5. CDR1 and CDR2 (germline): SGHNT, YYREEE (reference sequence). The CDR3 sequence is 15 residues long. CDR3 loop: CASSLDRGGADTQYF. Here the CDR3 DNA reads TGTGCCAGCAGCTTGGATAGGGGAGGGGCAGATACGCAGTATTTT.

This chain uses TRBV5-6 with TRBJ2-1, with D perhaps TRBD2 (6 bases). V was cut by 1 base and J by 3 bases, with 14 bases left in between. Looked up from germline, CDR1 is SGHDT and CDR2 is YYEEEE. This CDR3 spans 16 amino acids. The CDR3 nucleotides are TGTGCCAGCAGCTTGTACTCGGAGGGATTCTACAATGAGCAGTTCTTC. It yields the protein CASSLYSEGFYNEQFF.

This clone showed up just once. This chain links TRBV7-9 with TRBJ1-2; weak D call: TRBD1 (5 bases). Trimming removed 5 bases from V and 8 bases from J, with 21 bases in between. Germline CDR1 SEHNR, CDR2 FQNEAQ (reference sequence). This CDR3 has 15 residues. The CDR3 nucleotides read TGTGCCAGCAGCAACCGGTTGGGGCCCGGTTTGGGCTACACCTTC. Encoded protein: CASSNRLGPGLGYTF.

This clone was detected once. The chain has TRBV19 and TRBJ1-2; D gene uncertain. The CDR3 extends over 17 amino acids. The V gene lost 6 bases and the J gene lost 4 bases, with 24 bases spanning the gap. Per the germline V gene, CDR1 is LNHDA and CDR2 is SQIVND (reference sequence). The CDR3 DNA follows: TGTGCCAGTAGCCCTCTATTGGGGAGGGTTGAACTCTATGGCTACACCTTC. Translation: CASSPLLGRVELYGYTF.

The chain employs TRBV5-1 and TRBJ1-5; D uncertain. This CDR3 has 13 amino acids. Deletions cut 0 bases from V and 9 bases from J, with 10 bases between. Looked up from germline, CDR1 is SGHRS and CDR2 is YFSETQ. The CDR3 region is CASSLGESWPQHF. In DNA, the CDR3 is TGCGCCAGCAGCTTGGGTGAGTCTTGGCCCCAGCATTTT.

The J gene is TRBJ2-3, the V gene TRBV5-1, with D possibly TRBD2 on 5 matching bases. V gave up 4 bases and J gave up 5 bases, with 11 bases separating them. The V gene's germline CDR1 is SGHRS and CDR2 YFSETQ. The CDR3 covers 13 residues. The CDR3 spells CASSPAGRDTQYF. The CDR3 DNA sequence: TGCGCCAGCAGCCCGGCGGGCCGAGATACGCAGTATTTT.

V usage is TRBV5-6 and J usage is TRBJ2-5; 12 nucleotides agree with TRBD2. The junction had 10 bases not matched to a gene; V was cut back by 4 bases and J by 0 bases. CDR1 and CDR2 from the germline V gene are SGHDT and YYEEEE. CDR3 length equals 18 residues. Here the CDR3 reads CASSPGLLAGGYQETQYF. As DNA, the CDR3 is TGTGCCAGCAGCCCTGGTTTACTAGCGGGAGGCTACCAAGAGACCCAGTACTTC.

CDR3 loop: CATSRTVAETQYF. The CDR3 DNA follows: TGTGCCACTTCTAGGACTGTAGCGGAGACCCAGTACTTC. The rearrangement links TRBV15 to TRBJ2-5; tentatively, D is TRBD2 (5 bases). Per germline, CDR1 LNHNV and CDR2 YYDKDF (reference sequence). The CDR3 sequence is 13 residues long. Trimming cost V 9 bases and J 5 bases, with 16 bases left between them.

DNA of the CDR3: TGCAGCGTTGGGGTAGGACAGGGGGTTTTTGGCTACACCTTC. Its translation is CSVGVGQGVFGYTF. The chain carries TRBV29-1 and TRBJ1-2; TRBD1 matches at 10 bases. V lost 4 bases and J lost 7; bases outside the gene matches: 9. CDR1 and CDR2 (germline): SQVTM, ANQGSEA. The CDR3 extends over 14 amino acids.

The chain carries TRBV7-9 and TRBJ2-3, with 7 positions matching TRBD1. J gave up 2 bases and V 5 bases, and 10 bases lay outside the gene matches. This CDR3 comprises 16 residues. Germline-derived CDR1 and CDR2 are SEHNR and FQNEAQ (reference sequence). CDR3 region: CASSKQPTGSTDTQYF. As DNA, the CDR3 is TGTGCCAGCAGCAAACAACCGACAGGGTCCACAGATACGCAGTATTTT.

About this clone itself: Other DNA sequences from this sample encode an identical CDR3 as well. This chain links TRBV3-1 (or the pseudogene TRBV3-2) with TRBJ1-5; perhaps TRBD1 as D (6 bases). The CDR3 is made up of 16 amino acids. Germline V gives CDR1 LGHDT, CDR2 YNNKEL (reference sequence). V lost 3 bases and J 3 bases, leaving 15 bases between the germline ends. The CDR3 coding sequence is TGTGCCAGCAGCCAGGAGCGGGACATCATCAATCAGCCCCAGCATTTT. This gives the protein CASSQERDIINQPQHF.

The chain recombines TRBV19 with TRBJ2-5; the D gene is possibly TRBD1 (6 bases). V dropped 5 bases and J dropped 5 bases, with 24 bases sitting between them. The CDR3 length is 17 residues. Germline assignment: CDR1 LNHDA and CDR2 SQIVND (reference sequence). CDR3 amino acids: CASSLSKGHPKGETQYF. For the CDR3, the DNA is TGTGCCAGTAGTCTCAGTAAGGGACACCCTAAAGGGGAGACCCAGTACTTC.

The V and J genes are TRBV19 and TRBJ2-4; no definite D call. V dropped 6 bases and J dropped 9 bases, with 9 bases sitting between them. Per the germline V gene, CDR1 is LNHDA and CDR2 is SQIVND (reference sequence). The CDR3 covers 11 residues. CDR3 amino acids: CASRGWSIQYF. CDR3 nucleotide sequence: TGTGCCAGTAGGGGTTGGAGCATTCAGTACTTC.

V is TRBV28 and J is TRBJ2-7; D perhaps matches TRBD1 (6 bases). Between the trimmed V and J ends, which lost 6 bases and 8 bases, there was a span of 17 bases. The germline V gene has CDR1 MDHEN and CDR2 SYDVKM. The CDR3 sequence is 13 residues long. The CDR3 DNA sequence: TGTGCCAGCAGCTCAGGGGCGGGCGGTAAGCAGTACTTC. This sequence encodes CASSSGAGGKQYF.

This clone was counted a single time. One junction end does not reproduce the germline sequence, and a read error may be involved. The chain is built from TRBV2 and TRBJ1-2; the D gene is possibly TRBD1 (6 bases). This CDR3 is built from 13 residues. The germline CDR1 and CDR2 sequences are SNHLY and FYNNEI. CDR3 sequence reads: CASSVEYQGSGVF. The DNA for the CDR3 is TGTGCCAGCAGTGTAGAATATCAGGGGTCAGGGGTCTTC.

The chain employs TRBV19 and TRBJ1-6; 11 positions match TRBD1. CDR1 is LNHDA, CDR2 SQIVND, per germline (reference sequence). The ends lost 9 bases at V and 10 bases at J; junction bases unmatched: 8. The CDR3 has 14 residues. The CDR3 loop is CASQKDRGRSPLHF. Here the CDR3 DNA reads TGTGCCAGCCAGAAGGACAGGGGGCGGTCACCCCTCCACTTT.

The CDR3 is CASSLAGTGLSYEQYF. CDR3 sequence (DNA): TGCGCCAGCAGCTTGGCCGGGACAGGCCTCTCCTACGAGCAGTACTTC. The chain recombines TRBV5-1 with TRBJ2-7; 8 bases align to TRBD1. This CDR3 has 16 residues. V lost 0 bases to trimming and J lost 0 bases; unmatched junction nucleotides: 5. Germline V gene sequence: CDR1 SGHRS, CDR2 YFSETQ. Looking up the rest from reference TRBV5-1 and TRBJ2-7 gives the full variable domain: KAGVTQTPRYLIKTRGQQVTLSCSPISGHRSVSWYQQTPGQGLQFLFEYFSETQRNKGNFPGRFSGRQFSNSRSEMNVSTLELGDSALYLCASSLAGTGLSYEQYFGPGTRLTVT.

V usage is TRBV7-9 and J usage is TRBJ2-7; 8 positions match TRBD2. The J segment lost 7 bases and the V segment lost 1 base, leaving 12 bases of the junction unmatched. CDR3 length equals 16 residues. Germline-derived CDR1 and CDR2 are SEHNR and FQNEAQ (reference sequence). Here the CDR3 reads CASSLVDSGVNYEQYV. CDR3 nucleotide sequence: TGTGCCAGCAGCTTAGTTGATAGCGGGGTTAACTATGAGCAGTACGTC.

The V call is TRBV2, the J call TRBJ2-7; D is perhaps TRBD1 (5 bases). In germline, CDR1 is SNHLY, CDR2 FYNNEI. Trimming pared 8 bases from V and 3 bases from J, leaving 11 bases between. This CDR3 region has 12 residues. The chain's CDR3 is CASGLGVYEQYV. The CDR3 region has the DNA TGTGCCAGCGGATTAGGGGTCTACGAGCAGTACGTC.